The present TCR beta chain was sequenced within a study of cytomegalovirus exposure and HLA in healthy donors. This CDR3 region has 15 residues. From germline, CDR1 is MNHEY and CDR2 SMNVEV (reference sequence). J was trimmed by 7 bases and V by 6 bases; bases with no gene match: 10. Findings and limits, study-wide: In a later analysis, a genetic analysis reported fewer productive-TCR N-insertions in an Asian-associated ancestry cluster than the cohort average. In a later analysis, V- and J-gene trimming of beta chains associated with a DCLRE1C missense variant, replicated independently. Later on, an analysis tied approximately 15,000 TCR beta sequences to HLA alleles at 0.05 false discovery rate.

This clone came up a few times. Its antigen remains unidentified. PCR primers comprised 60 Vbeta and 13 Jbeta primers. Repertoires were generated with immunoSEQ multiplex PCR, while TCRdb's copy carries only in-frame clones and drops some. The sample has about 93,000 clones, approximately 60% seen once; the top ten hold 5.9%. This chain links TRBV27 with TRBJ2-7, with TRBD1 matching over 12 bases. The TCR was taken from a boy between 10 and 17 years old in good health and CMV-seropositive. The specimen was PBMCs. CDR3 residues: CASRNPGQGAREQYF. In nucleotides, the CDR3 is TGTGCCAGCAGGAACCCGGGACAGGGGGCACGTGAGCAGTACTTC.